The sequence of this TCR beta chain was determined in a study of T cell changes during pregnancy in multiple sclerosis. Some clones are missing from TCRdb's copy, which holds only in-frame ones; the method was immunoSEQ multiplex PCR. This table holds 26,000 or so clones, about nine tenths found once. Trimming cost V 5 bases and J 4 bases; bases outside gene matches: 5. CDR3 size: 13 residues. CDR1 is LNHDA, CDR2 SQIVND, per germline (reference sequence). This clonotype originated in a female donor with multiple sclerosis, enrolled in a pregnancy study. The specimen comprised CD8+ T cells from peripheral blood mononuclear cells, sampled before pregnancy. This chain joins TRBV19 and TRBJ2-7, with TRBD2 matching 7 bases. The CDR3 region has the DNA TGTGCCAGTAGTTTCACTAGCGCATACGAGCAGTACTTC. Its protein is CASSFTSAYEQYF.